Included here is one TCR beta chain sequence, with context. The data derive from a study of multiple sclerosis patients with progressive multifocal leukoencephalopathy. Produced via immunoSEQ multiplex PCR; TCRdb's table is partial and in-frame only. The sample holds around 28,000 clones, approximately 90% seen once. The time point was: before natalizumab initiation. This CDR3 region has 14 residues. The trim removed 6 bases at V and 4 bases at J, leaving 9 bases unmatched. The germline V gene has CDR1 KGHSH and CDR2 LQKENI. The TCR originated in a human donor with multiple sclerosis. Specimen: PBMCs. The chain is built from TRBV18 and TRBJ2-7; 7 bases agree with TRBD2. This chain's CDR3 is CASSQSGNPYEQYF. Here the CDR3 DNA reads TGTGCCAGCTCCCAGAGCGGGAATCCATACGAGCAGTACTTC.